This TCR beta chain is from a study of cytomegalovirus exposure and HLA in healthy donors. PCR used 60 Vbeta primers and 13 Jbeta primers. TCRdb's table, derived via immunoSEQ multiplex PCR, lists solely in-frame clones and lacks some. The sample has 130,000 to 150,000 clones, 65% to 75% seen once. The sample comprised PBMCs. The receptor was isolated from a man between 60 and 75 years old in good health and CMV-seronegative.

The CDR3 reads CASSDPSGKGMNTEAFF. CDR3 in DNA: TGCGCCAGCAGTGACCCCAGCGGGAAGGGGATGAACACTGAAGCTTTCTTT. This chain connects TRBV10-2 to TRBJ1-1; maybe TRBD1 (5 bases). Germline-derived CDR1 and CDR2 are WSHSY and SAAADI. Trimming removed 3 bases from V and 0 bases from J, with 17 bases in between. The CDR3 consists of 17 residues.